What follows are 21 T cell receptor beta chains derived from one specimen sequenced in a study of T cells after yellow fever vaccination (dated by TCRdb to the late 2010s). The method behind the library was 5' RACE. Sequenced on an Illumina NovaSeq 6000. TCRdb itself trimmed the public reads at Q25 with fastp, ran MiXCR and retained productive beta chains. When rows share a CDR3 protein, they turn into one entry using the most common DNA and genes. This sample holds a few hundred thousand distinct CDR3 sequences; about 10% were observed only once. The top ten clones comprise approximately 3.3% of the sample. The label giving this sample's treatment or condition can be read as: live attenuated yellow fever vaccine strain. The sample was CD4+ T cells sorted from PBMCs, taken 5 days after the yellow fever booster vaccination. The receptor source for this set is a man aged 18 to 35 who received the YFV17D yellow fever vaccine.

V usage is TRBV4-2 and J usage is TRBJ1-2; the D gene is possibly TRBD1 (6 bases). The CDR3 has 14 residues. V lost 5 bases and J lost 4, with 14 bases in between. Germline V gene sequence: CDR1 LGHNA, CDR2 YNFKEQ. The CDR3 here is CASSAQQGGYGYTF. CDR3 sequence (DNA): TGTGCCAGCAGCGCACAACAGGGCGGCTATGGCTACACCTTC.

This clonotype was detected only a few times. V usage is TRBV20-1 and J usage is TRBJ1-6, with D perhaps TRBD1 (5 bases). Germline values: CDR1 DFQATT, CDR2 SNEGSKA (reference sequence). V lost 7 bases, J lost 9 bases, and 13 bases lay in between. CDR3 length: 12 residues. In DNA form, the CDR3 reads TGCAGTGTTCAGGAAGGGACTTCACCCCTCCACTTT. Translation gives CSVQEGTSPLHF.

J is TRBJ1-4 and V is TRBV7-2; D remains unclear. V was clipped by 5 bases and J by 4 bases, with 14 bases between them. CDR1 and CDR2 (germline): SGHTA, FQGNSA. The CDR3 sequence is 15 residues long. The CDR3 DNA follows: TGTGCCAGCAGCCGGCTAGGACTCCTTAATGAAAAACTGTTTTTT. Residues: CASSRLGLLNEKLFF.

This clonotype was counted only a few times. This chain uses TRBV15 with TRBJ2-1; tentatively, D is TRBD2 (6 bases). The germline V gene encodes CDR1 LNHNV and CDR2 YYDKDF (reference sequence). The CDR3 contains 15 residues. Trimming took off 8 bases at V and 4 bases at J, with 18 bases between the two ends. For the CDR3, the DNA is TGTGCCACCGAAGCCGGGACTGGATATTACAATGAGCAGTTCTTC. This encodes CATEAGTGYYNEQFF.

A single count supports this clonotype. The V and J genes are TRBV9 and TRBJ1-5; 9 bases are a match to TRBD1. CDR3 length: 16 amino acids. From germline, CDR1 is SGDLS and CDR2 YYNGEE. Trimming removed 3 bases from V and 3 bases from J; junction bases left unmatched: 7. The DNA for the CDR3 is TGTGCCAGCAGCGCCGGGACAGGGCCTCCCAATCAGCCCCAGCATTTT. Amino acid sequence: CASSAGTGPPNQPQHF.

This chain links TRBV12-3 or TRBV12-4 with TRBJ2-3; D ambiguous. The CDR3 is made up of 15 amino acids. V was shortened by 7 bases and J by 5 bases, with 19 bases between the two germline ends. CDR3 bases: TGTGCCAGCACCTTAGGCGGAATTTGGGGAGATACGCAGTATTTT. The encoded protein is CASTLGGIWGDTQYF.

The CDR3 loop reads CAWALGAAETQYF. CDR3 nucleotide sequence: TGTGCCTGGGCCTTAGGGGCCGCGGAGACCCAGTACTTC. The chain is built from TRBV30 and TRBJ2-5; a possible D gene is TRBD1 (5 bases). Germline V lookup: CDR1 GTSNPN, CDR2 SVGIG (reference sequence). V shed 5 bases and J shed 5 bases, with 15 bases lying between them. The CDR3 loop spans 13 amino acids.

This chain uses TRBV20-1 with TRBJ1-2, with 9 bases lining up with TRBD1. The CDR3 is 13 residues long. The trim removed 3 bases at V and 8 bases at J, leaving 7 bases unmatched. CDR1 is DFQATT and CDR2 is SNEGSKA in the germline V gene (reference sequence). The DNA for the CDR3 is TGCAGTGCTAGTTGGACAGGGGCTCGAGGCTACACCTTC. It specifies CSASWTGARGYTF.

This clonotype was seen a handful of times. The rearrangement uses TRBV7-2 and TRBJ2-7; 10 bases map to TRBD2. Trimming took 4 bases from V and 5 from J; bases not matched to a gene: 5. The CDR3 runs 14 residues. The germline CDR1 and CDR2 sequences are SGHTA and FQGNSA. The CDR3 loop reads CASSSERGGNEQYF. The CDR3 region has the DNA TGTGCCAGCAGCTCGGAGCGGGGGGGAAACGAGCAGTACTTC. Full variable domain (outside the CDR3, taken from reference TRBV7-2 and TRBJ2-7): GAGVSQSPSNKVTEKGKDVELRCDPISGHTALYWYRQSLGQGLEFLIYFQGNSAPDKSGLPSDRFSAERTGGSVSTLTIQRTQQEDSAVYLCASSSERGGNEQYFGPGTRLTVT.

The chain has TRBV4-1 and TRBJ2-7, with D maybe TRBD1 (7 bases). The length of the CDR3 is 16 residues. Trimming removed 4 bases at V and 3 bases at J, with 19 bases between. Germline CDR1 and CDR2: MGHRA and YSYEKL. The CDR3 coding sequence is TGCGCCAGCAGCCCCCTGACAGGGCAGGGAGGCTACGAGCAGTACTTC. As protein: CASSPLTGQGGYEQYF.

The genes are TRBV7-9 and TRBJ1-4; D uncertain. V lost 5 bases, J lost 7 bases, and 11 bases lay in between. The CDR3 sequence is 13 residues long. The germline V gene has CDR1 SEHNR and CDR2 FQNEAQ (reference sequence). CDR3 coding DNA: TGTGCCAGCAGCCTTACCCAAGTTGAAAAACTGTTTTTT. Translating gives CASSLTQVEKLFF. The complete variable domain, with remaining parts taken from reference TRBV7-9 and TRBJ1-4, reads DTGVSQNPRHKITKRGQNVTFRCDPISEHNRLYWYRQTLGQGPEFLTYFQNEAQLEKSRLLSDRFSAERPKGSFSTLEIQRTEQGDSAMYLCASSLTQVEKLFFGSGTQLSVL.

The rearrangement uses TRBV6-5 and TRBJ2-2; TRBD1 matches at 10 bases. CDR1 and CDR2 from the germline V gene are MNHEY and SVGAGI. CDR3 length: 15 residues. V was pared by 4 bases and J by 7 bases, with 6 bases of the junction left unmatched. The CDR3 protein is CASSSPGQGSGELFF. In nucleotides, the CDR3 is TGTGCCAGCAGTTCACCGGGACAGGGGAGCGGGGAGCTGTTTTTT.

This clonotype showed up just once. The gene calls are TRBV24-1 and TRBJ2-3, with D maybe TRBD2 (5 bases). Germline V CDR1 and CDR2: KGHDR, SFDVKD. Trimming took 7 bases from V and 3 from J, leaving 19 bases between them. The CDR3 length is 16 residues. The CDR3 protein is CATRPRPGKGTDTQYF. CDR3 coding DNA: TGTGCCACCAGACCCCGGCCGGGGAAAGGGACAGATACGCAGTATTTT.

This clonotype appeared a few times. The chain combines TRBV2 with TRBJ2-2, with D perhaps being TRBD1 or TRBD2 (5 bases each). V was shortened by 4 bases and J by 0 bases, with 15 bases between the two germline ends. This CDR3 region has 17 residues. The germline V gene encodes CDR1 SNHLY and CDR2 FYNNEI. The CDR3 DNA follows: TGTGCCAGCAGTGGGGACGTGTGGCAGGCGAACACCGGGGAGCTGTTTTTT. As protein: CASSGDVWQANTGELFF. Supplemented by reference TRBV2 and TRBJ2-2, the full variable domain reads EPEVTQTPSHQVTQMGQEVILRCVPISNHLYFYWYRQILGQKVEFLVSFYNNEISEKSEIFDDQFSVERPDGSNFTLKIRSTKLEDSAMYFCASSGDVWQANTGELFFGEGSRLTVL.

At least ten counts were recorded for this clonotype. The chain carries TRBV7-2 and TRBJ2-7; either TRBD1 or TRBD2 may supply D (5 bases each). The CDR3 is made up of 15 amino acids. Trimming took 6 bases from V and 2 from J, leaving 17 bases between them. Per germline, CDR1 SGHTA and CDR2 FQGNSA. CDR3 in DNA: TGTGCCAGCAGTCGTACCGGGACGGGGACCTACGAGCAGTACTTC. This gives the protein CASSRTGTGTYEQYF.

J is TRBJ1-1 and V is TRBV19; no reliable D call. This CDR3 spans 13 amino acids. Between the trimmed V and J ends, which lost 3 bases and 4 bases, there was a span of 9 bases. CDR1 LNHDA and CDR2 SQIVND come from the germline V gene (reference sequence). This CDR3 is CASSIRGVTEAFF. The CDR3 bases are TGTGCCAGTAGTATTAGAGGAGTCACTGAAGCTTTCTTT.

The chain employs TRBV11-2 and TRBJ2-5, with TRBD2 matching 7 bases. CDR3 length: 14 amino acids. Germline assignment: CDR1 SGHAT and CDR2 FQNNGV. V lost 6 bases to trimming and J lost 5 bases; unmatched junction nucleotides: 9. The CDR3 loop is CASSQLGGTETQYF. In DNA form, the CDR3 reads TGTGCCAGCAGTCAATTGGGGGGGACGGAGACCCAGTACTTC.

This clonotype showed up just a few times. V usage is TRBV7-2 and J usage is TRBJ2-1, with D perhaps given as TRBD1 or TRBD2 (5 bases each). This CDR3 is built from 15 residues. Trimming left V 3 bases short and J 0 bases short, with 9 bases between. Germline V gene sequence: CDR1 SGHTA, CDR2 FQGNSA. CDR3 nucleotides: TGTGCCAGCAGCTTGTGGGGGACCTCCTACAATGAGCAGTTCTTC. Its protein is CASSLWGTSYNEQFF.

This CDR3 reads CASSPPMGPTDTQYF. CDR3 in DNA: TGTGCCAGCAGTCCCCCCATGGGGCCCACAGATACGCAGTATTTT. The chain has TRBV28 and TRBJ2-3; a weak D match, TRBD1 (5 bases). CDR1 and CDR2 from the germline V gene are MDHEN and SYDVKM. The V and J ends lost 5 bases and 2 bases respectively, with 14 bases between them. The CDR3 sequence is 15 residues long.

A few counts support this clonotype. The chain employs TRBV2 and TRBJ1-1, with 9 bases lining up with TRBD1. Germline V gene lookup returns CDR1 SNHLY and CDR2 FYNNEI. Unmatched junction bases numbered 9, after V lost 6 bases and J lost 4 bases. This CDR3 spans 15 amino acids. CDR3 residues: CASRLQGAQSTEAFF. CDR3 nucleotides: TGTGCCAGCAGGTTACAGGGGGCGCAGAGCACTGAAGCTTTCTTT. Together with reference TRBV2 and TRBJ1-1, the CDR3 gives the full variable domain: EPEVTQTPSHQVTQMGQEVILRCVPISNHLYFYWYRQILGQKVEFLVSFYNNEISEKSEIFDDQFSVERPDGSNFTLKIRSTKLEDSAMYFCASRLQGAQSTEAFFGQGTRLTVV.

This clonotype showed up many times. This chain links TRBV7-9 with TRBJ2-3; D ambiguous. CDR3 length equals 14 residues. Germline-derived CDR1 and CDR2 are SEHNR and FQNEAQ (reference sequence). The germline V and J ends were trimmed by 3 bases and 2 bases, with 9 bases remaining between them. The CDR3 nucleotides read TGTGCCAGCAGCTTGGTAGCAGACACAGATACGCAGTATTTT. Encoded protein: CASSLVADTDTQYF.